This TCR beta chain derives from a study of blood T cell repertoires in COVID-19. The overall study: Acute-phase and convalescent COVID-19 samples originated in the United States, Italy and Spain. The cDNA or gDNA used as material had been derived from T cells, B-cell-depleted T cells, or PBMCs.

Sequenced by immunoSEQ multiplex PCR; TCRdb stores in-frame clones only, minus some. The sample holds around 300,000 clones, 83% seen once. This clone was picked up a small number of times. Germline values: CDR1 SGHVS, CDR2 FQNEAQ. CDR3 length equals 13 residues. With 0 bases removed from V and 2 bases from J, the gap between germline ends came to 4 bases. Sequencing was done on a sample of peripheral blood. This clonotype originated in a woman in her forties or fifties who had recovered from COVID-19. V gene TRBV7-8 combines with J gene TRBJ1-2, with D uncertain. Here the CDR3 DNA reads TGTGCCAGCAGCTTAGCGCAGAACTATGGCTACACCTTC. Protein: CASSLAQNYGYTF.